This T cell receptor beta chain comes out of a study of cytotoxic CD8 clonotypes in ibrutinib-treated CLL. Germline loops: CDR1 SGHTS, CDR2 YDEGEE. The V end was cut by 7 bases, the J end by 4 bases, with 17 bases between. The CDR3 loop spans 14 amino acids. This table comes from immunoSEQ multiplex PCR, and its TCRdb copy is limited to in-frame clones, with some not included. The sample lists over 130,000 clones; around 82% were seen once. The chain is built from TRBV5-8 and TRBJ1-2, with D perhaps matching TRBD1 (5 bases). This sample comprised PBMCs, obtained after 36 months of ibrutinib treatment. This TCR came from a human donor with chronic lymphocytic leukemia. The CDR3 loop reads CASGSTGATYGYTF. The CDR3, as DNA: TGTGCCAGCGGAAGCACTGGGGCAACCTATGGCTACACCTTC.